The 32 T cell receptor beta chains below all came from one sample that was sequenced in a study of CD8 T cells in ankylosing spondylitis. Their antigens remain unidentified. TCRdb independently ran MiXCR on the 5' RACE reads; one entry per CDR3 protein. Here the sample spans some 840,000 distinct CDR3 sequences, 10% to 15% being singletons. General study results and limits: Characteristic of ankylosing spondylitis blood, it appeared, was a TCR beta motif comprising fewer than 10 highly homologous variants.

Specimen: blood, either unsorted or a sorted T cell fraction (not recorded which). These receptors were obtained from a male donor with ankylosing spondylitis.

This clonotype was observed a few times. The J gene is TRBJ2-1, the V gene TRBV7-2, with D possibly being TRBD2 (5 bases). CDR3 length: 16 residues. The V end lost 5 bases, the J end lost 0 bases, and 14 bases lay between the germline ends. Germline values: CDR1 SGHTA, CDR2 FQGNSA. The CDR3 spells CASSRPGDSSYNEQFF. DNA for the CDR3: TGTGCCAGCAGCCGACCCGGGGATAGCTCCTACAATGAGCAGTTCTTC.

The sample holds a few counts of this clonotype. The chain carries TRBV10-3 and TRBJ2-3; tentatively, D is TRBD2 (5 bases). The CDR3 has 15 residues. Deletions cut 2 bases from V and 6 bases from J, with 15 bases between. Germline assignment: CDR1 ENHRY and CDR2 SYGVKD. The CDR3 DNA reads as TGTGCCATCAGTGAGCTGGTGCTAGCATCGGATACGCAGTATTTT. It encodes CAISELVLASDTQYF.

This clonotype was counted only a few times. The V and J genes are TRBV7-9 and TRBJ2-2, with D hard to call. CDR3 length: 16 amino acids. Germline loops: CDR1 SEHNR, CDR2 FQNEAQ (reference sequence). Trimming stripped 1 base from V and 3 bases from J, with 12 bases between. CDR3 DNA: TGTGCCAGCAGCTTAGTTCTATCATCCGACACCGGGGAGCTGTTTTTT. Its translation is CASSLVLSSDTGELFF.

J is TRBJ2-1 and V is TRBV18, with 7 bases matching TRBD2. V lost 6 bases and J lost 2; bases outside the gene matches: 4. CDR1 KGHSH and CDR2 LQKENI come from the germline V gene. This CDR3 has 14 residues. The CDR3, as DNA: TGTGCCAGCTCGGCGCGGGAGACCTACAATGAGCAGTTCTTC. Amino acid sequence: CASSARETYNEQFF.

The J gene is TRBJ1-3, the V gene TRBV6-2 or TRBV6-3, with D unresolved. This CDR3 is 17 amino acids long. Per the germline V gene, CDR1 is MNHEY and CDR2 is SVGEGT. The V and J ends lost 0 bases and 0 bases respectively, with 12 bases between them. The CDR3 nucleotides read TGTGCCAGCAGTTACTCGATGCCCTGGAGCTCTGGAAACACCATATATTTT. This translates into CASSYSMPWSSGNTIYF.

The gene calls are TRBV28 and TRBJ1-3; no clear D. V was cut by 8 bases and J by 4 bases, with 6 bases left in between. The CDR3 spans 11 residues. The germline V gene has CDR1 MDHEN and CDR2 SYDVKM. Written as DNA, the CDR3 is TGTGCCAGCCATGGGGGAAACACCATATATTTT. It specifies CASHGGNTIYF. The whole variable domain, remainder taken from reference TRBV28 and TRBJ1-3, is DVKVTQSSRYLVKRTGEKVFLECVQDMDHENMFWYRQDPGLGLRLIYFSYDVKMKEKGDIPEGYSVSREKKERFSLILESASTNQTSMYLCASHGGNTIYFGEGSWLTVV.

This clonotype was found many times. This chain connects TRBV5-1 to TRBJ2-1, with TRBD2 matching 11 bases. The CDR3 totals 15 residues. CDR1 and CDR2 from the germline V gene are SGHRS and YFSETQ. Trimming at V came to 4 bases and at J to 3 bases, leaving 3 bases not matched to a gene. The chain's CDR3 is CASSKTSGDYNEQFF. CDR3 coding DNA: TGCGCCAGCAGCAAGACTAGCGGGGACTACAATGAGCAGTTCTTC.

This clonotype occurred many times. J is TRBJ2-1 and V is TRBV5-1, with TRBD2 matching 8 bases. Unmatched junction bases numbered 6, after V lost 0 bases and J lost 1 base. CDR1 SGHRS and CDR2 YFSETQ come from the germline V gene. This CDR3 contains 17 residues. The CDR3, as DNA: TGCGCCAGCAGCTTGGCTACGAGCGGGAGATCCTACAATGAGCAGTTCTTC. Its translation is CASSLATSGRSYNEQFF. Full variable domain (rest looked up from reference TRBV5-1 and TRBJ2-1): KAGVTQTPRYLIKTRGQQVTLSCSPISGHRSVSWYQQTPGQGLQFLFEYFSETQRNKGNFPGRFSGRQFSNSRSEMNVSTLELGDSALYLCASSLATSGRSYNEQFFGPGTRLTVL.

The chain couples TRBV5-1 to TRBJ1-1, with D unclear. The CDR3 length is 15 residues. CDR1 and CDR2 (germline): SGHRS, YFSETQ. Trimming cost V 0 bases and J 0 bases, with 9 bases left between them. The CDR3 DNA follows: TGCGCCAGCAGCTTGGAATCCCGGGTGAACACTGAAGCTTTCTTT. Translated, it gives CASSLESRVNTEAFF. Full variable domain (rest looked up from reference TRBV5-1 and TRBJ1-1): KAGVTQTPRYLIKTRGQQVTLSCSPISGHRSVSWYQQTPGQGLQFLFEYFSETQRNKGNFPGRFSGRQFSNSRSEMNVSTLELGDSALYLCASSLESRVNTEAFFGQGTRLTVV.

The chain uses TRBV20-1 and TRBJ1-1, with 7 bases lining up with TRBD1. The CDR3 spans 13 residues. Germline CDR1 reads DFQATT; CDR2 reads SNEGSKA (reference sequence). The trim removed 5 bases at V and 3 bases at J, leaving 6 bases unmatched. The CDR3 nucleotides read TGCAGTGCTCTACAGGGGTTAGACACTGAAGCTTTCTTT. It is translated as CSALQGLDTEAFF.

The J gene is TRBJ1-6, the V gene TRBV7-2, with TRBD1 matching 7 bases. CDR1 and CDR2 (germline): SGHTA, FQGNSA. The CDR3 is 13 residues long. The V segment lost 2 bases and the J segment 14 bases; nucleotides outside the gene matches: 6. The CDR3 DNA sequence: TGTGCCAGCAGCTTATTCTTTGGGACAGCCCTCCACTTT. Protein product: CASSLFFGTALHF.

This clonotype appeared a few times. The V gene is TRBV20-1, the J gene TRBJ2-2, with D uncertain. V was clipped by 3 bases and J by 1 base, with 9 bases between them. The germline CDR1 and CDR2 sequences are DFQATT and SNEGSKA (reference sequence). The CDR3 covers 14 residues. The CDR3 loop is CSASKNRNTGELFF. Written as DNA, the CDR3 is TGCAGTGCTAGCAAGAATCGGAACACCGGGGAGCTGTTTTTT.

This clonotype was picked up many times. The rearrangement links TRBV18 to TRBJ1-4, with 9 bases matching TRBD1. The junction had 6 bases not matched to a gene; V was cut back by 8 bases and J by 5 bases. The CDR3 is 14 residues long. Germline CDR1 is KGHSH and CDR2 is LQKENI. The CDR3 bases are TGTGCCAGCAGTCCGGACAGGGGCAATGAAAAACTGTTTTTT. It is translated as CASSPDRGNEKLFF. Full variable domain (outside the CDR3, taken from reference TRBV18 and TRBJ1-4): NAGVMQNPRHLVRRRGQEARLRCSPMKGHSHVYWYRQLPEEGLKFMVYLQKENIIDESGMPKERFSAEFPKEGPSILRIQQVVRGDSAAYFCASSPDRGNEKLFFGSGTQLSVL.

V is TRBV28 and J is TRBJ1-2, with D unclear. The germline V gene has CDR1 MDHEN and CDR2 SYDVKM. The V and J ends lost 4 bases and 2 bases respectively, with 8 bases between them. CDR3 length: 13 residues. The CDR3 sequence: CASSYQENYGYTF. The CDR3 DNA sequence: TGTGCCAGCAGTTACCAGGAGAACTATGGCTACACCTTC.

This clonotype occurred many times. The CDR3 region is CASSMGGGTEAFF. CDR3 DNA: TGTGCCAGCTCAATGGGGGGGGGCACTGAAGCTTTCTTT. The rearrangement uses TRBV7-9 and TRBJ1-1, with D perhaps TRBD1 (5 bases). The CDR3 is 13 amino acids. The germline V gene has CDR1 SEHNR and CDR2 FQNEAQ (reference sequence). The V gene lost 8 bases and the J gene lost 4 bases, with 14 bases spanning the gap. The full variable domain, with the rest looked up from reference TRBV7-9 and TRBJ1-1, is DTGVSQNPRHKITKRGQNVTFRCDPISEHNRLYWYRQTLGQGPEFLTYFQNEAQLEKSRLLSDRFSAERPKGSFSTLEIQRTEQGDSAMYLCASSMGGGTEAFFGQGTRLTVV.

The rearrangement links TRBV20-1 to TRBJ2-7, with TRBD1 identical over 10 bases. CDR1 is DFQATT, CDR2 SNEGSKA, per germline (reference sequence). This CDR3 region has 13 residues. J gave up 7 bases and V 7 bases, and 10 bases lay outside the gene matches. CDR3: CSVPGTGVWEQYF. DNA of the CDR3: TGCAGTGTCCCTGGGACAGGGGTTTGGGAGCAGTACTTC.

This clonotype was recorded at least ten times. The genes are TRBV6-5 and TRBJ1-5; D is perhaps TRBD1 (5 bases). There are 17 residues in the CDR3. Germline loops: CDR1 MNHEY, CDR2 SVGAGI. V was clipped by 0 bases and J by 3 bases, with 15 bases between them. CDR3 nucleotide sequence: TGTGCCAGCAGTTACTCGCGGCTCGACAGATACAATCAGCCCCAGCATTTT. Its translation is CASSYSRLDRYNQPQHF.

This clonotype has a handful of counts. This chain joins TRBV4-3 and TRBJ1-2, with D hard to call. V gave up 0 bases and J gave up 8 bases, with 13 bases separating them. CDR1 is LGHNA and CDR2 is YSLEER in the germline V gene. This CDR3 contains 14 residues. CDR3 in DNA: TGCGCCAGCAGCCAAGAAAGCGGATCGCGCGGCTACACCTTC. Encoded protein: CASSQESGSRGYTF.

The table lists this clonotype with many counts. The chain joins TRBV6-5 to TRBJ2-2; 11 nucleotides match TRBD2. J was trimmed by 4 bases and V by 2 bases; bases with no gene match: 12. The CDR3 totals 19 residues. Germline V CDR1 and CDR2: MNHEY, SVGAGI. The CDR3 region is CASSYPTTSGNVGTGELFF. Here the CDR3 DNA reads TGTGCCAGCAGTTACCCCACGACTAGCGGGAACGTTGGCACCGGGGAGCTGTTTTTT.

The J gene is TRBJ1-6, the V gene TRBV7-2; TRBD1 is a possible D gene (5 bases). The CDR3 covers 15 residues. V lost 5 bases to trimming and J lost 7 bases, with 15 bases between them. Germline values: CDR1 SGHTA, CDR2 FQGNSA. CDR3 sequence reads: CASSTGRARNSPLHF. CDR3 in DNA: TGTGCCAGCAGCACGGGACGGGCCAGGAATTCACCCCTCCACTTT. Using reference TRBV7-2 and TRBJ1-6 for the parts outside the CDR3, the full variable domain is GAGVSQSPSNKVTEKGKDVELRCDPISGHTALYWYRQSLGQGLEFLIYFQGNSAPDKSGLPSDRFSAERTGGSVSTLTIQRTQQEDSAVYLCASSTGRARNSPLHFGNGTRLTVT.

This clonotype was recorded a few times. J is TRBJ2-3 and V is TRBV20-1; a possible D gene is TRBD2 (6 bases). From germline, CDR1 is DFQATT and CDR2 SNEGSKA (reference sequence). V lost 3 bases and J 3 bases, leaving 13 bases between the germline ends. The CDR3 contains 14 residues. In DNA form, the CDR3 reads TGCAGTGCTAGGTCGGGGGACGCGACAGATACGCAGTATTTT. This translates into CSARSGDATDTQYF.

The rearrangement uses TRBV20-1 and TRBJ2-7; the D gene is possibly TRBD2 (6 bases). The germline V gene has CDR1 DFQATT and CDR2 SNEGSKA (reference sequence). Trimming took 2 bases from V and 1 from J, leaving 15 bases between them. This CDR3 comprises 15 residues. CDR3: CSARSGEVGSYEQYF. The DNA for the CDR3 is TGCAGTGCTAGATCGGGGGAAGTTGGGTCCTACGAGCAGTACTTC.

The chain joins TRBV2 to TRBJ1-3, with unresolved D. V lost 1 base to trimming and J lost 0 bases, with 7 bases between them. This CDR3 is built from 15 residues. In germline, CDR1 is SNHLY, CDR2 FYNNEI. CDR3 sequence (DNA): TGTGCCAGCAGTGAAGGGAGTACCTCTGGAAACACCATATATTTT. It specifies CASSEGSTSGNTIYF.

The chain uses TRBV5-1 and TRBJ2-3; D might be TRBD2 (7 bases). CDR1 and CDR2 from the germline V gene are SGHRS and YFSETQ. CDR3 length: 13 amino acids. V lost 3 bases and J 6 bases, leaving 11 bases between the germline ends. This CDR3 reads CASSSGGRDTQYF. The DNA of the CDR3 is TGCGCCAGCAGCTCGGGGGGCCGGGATACGCAGTATTTT.

This clonotype came up a few times. The chain combines TRBV6-1 with TRBJ2-2; D may be TRBD1 (6 bases). This CDR3 comprises 13 residues. V was clipped by 8 bases and J by 6 bases, with 13 bases between them. Germline values: CDR1 MNHNS, CDR2 SASEGT. CDR3 bases: TGTGCCAGCCACAGGGCCGGTTCCGGGGAGCTGTTTTTT. This translates into CASHRAGSGELFF.

CDR3 sequence (DNA): TGCAGTGCTAGAGTCCCATACCAAGAGACCCAGTACTTC. Translation: CSARVPYQETQYF. V usage is TRBV20-1 and J usage is TRBJ2-5; D unclear. The CDR3 has 13 amino acids. Trimming took off 1 base at V and 0 bases at J, with 6 bases between the two ends. Germline loops: CDR1 DFQATT, CDR2 SNEGSKA (reference sequence).

This clonotype has more than one count but fewer than ten. The chain has TRBV15 and TRBJ1-4; 10 positions match TRBD1. This CDR3 is built from 18 residues. The V segment lost 3 bases and the J segment 7 bases; nucleotides outside the gene matches: 14. The germline gives CDR1 LNHNV, CDR2 YYDKDF (reference sequence). The CDR3 DNA is TGTGCCACCAGCAGTCAATTAAGGGGGACAGGGGAGAGTGAAAAACTGTTTTTT. Translating it yields CATSSQLRGTGESEKLFF.

In its sample, this clonotype was seen many times. The rearrangement uses TRBV10-3 and TRBJ2-7; 8 bases line up with TRBD2. CDR3 length: 15 residues. With 4 bases clipped from V and 2 bases from J, the junction kept 7 bases outside the gene matches. Germline CDR1 is ENHRY and CDR2 is SYGVKD. This chain's CDR3 is CAISAISGETYEQYF. The CDR3 DNA follows: TGTGCCATCAGTGCTATTAGCGGGGAGACCTACGAGCAGTACTTC.

The V gene is TRBV4-3, the J gene TRBJ1-1, with D maybe TRBD1 (5 bases). The CDR3 spans 15 residues. Trimming shortened V by 0 bases and J by 4 bases, and 12 bases separated the two germline ends. Germline assignment: CDR1 LGHNA and CDR2 YSLEER. The CDR3 reads CASSQDGALSTEAFF. As DNA, the CDR3 is TGCGCCAGCAGCCAAGATGGGGCGTTGAGCACTGAAGCTTTCTTT.

This clonotype turned up a few times. J is TRBJ2-2 and V is TRBV6-4; 8 nucleotides match TRBD1. This CDR3 contains 16 residues. Germline trimming cut 5 bases from V and 1 base from J; bases unmatched to any gene: 6. The germline V gene has CDR1 MRHNA and CDR2 SNTAGT. CDR3 nucleotides: TGTGCCAGCAGTCCAAGACAGGGGCGGAACACCGGGGAGCTGTTTTTT. Translating it yields CASSPRQGRNTGELFF.

This clonotype has only a few counts. The rearrangement links TRBV9 to TRBJ2-2; the D gene is possibly TRBD1 (6 bases). The CDR3 extends over 17 amino acids. V dropped 0 bases and J dropped 5 bases, with 17 bases sitting between them. Germline V gene sequence: CDR1 SGDLS, CDR2 YYNGEE. Here the CDR3 DNA reads TGTGCCAGCAGCGTAGGTCCCGGGACACTAGATACCGGGGAGCTGTTTTTT. Its protein is CASSVGPGTLDTGELFF.

The chain carries TRBV6-5 and TRBJ2-2; D remains ambiguous. Germline loops: CDR1 MNHEY, CDR2 SVGAGI. Between the trimmed V and J ends, which lost 2 bases and 2 bases, there was a span of 12 bases. CDR3 length equals 16 residues. The CDR3 spells CASSYGRPPNTGELFF. CDR3 bases: TGTGCCAGCAGTTACGGCCGCCCACCAAACACCGGGGAGCTGTTTTTT.